Listed here are 21 T cell receptor beta chains from one sample, sequenced in a study of cytomegalovirus exposure and HLA in healthy donors. 60 Vbeta and 13 Jbeta primers were used in PCR. Here immunoSEQ multiplex PCR was the method, and the copy in TCRdb shows in-frame clones only, minus some. Of fewer than 55,000 clones in the sample, 70% to 85% were seen once. The sequenced sample was PBMCs. The receptors shown here come from a woman aged 45-65 years in good health and CMV-seropositive.

The sample holds a few counts of this clone. The rearrangement links TRBV6-1 to TRBJ1-1; weak D call: TRBD1 (6 bases). V lost 6 bases, J lost 14 bases, and 19 bases lay in between. The germline gives CDR1 MNHNS, CDR2 SASEGT. CDR3 length equals 12 residues. CDR3 sequence: CASREDGRRGFF. The DNA for the CDR3 is TGTGCCAGCAGGGAGGACGGAAGAAGGGGGTTCTTT.

The chain is built from TRBV14 and TRBJ2-7; 9 positions agree with TRBD1. The ends lost 4 bases at V and 0 bases at J; junction bases unmatched: 4. The CDR3 loop spans 15 amino acids. Looked up from germline, CDR1 is SGHDN and CDR2 is FVKESK. The chain's CDR3 is CASSLPGQGSYEQYF. Here the CDR3 DNA reads TGTGCCAGCAGCCTCCCGGGACAGGGCTCCTACGAGCAGTACTTC.

The chain combines TRBV7-6 with TRBJ1-2, with D perhaps TRBD1 (6 bases). Germline CDR1 SGHVS, CDR2 FNYEAQ. The CDR3 is 14 amino acids. Trimming removed 2 bases at V and 2 bases at J, with 9 bases between. The CDR3, as DNA: TGTGCCAGCAGCTTATCAGGGGCCAACTATGGCTACACCTTC. This translates into CASSLSGANYGYTF.

This chain uses TRBV28 with TRBJ1-2, with D uncertain. Germline V gives CDR1 MDHEN, CDR2 SYDVKM. The CDR3 has 13 amino acids. V gave up 5 bases and J gave up 6 bases, with 13 bases separating them. CDR3 in amino acids: CASSPSGINGYTF. In nucleotides, the CDR3 is TGTGCCAGCAGTCCGTCGGGGATTAATGGCTACACCTTC.

V and J are TRBV19 and TRBJ2-2, with a weak D call TRBD2 (5 bases). Germline loops: CDR1 LNHDA, CDR2 SQIVND (reference sequence). The V and J ends lost 3 bases and 6 bases respectively, with 11 bases between them. This CDR3 is 14 amino acids long. CDR3 DNA sequence: TGTGCCAGTAGTATTATCCGGGGATCCGGGGAGCTGTTTTTT. It specifies CASSIIRGSGELFF.

The gene calls are TRBV27 and TRBJ2-7, with 8 bases that match TRBD2. The junction had 9 bases not matched to a gene; V was cut back by 3 bases and J by 2 bases. This CDR3 has 16 residues. Per the germline V gene, CDR1 is MNHEY and CDR2 is SMNVEV (reference sequence). Here the CDR3 reads CASSFDPSGRTYEQYF. As DNA, the CDR3 is TGTGCCAGCAGTTTTGATCCTAGCGGGCGCACCTACGAGCAGTACTTC.

The sample holds one count of this clone. No conserved phenylalanine or tryptophan is present at the end of the CDR3, so a read error is the likely explanation. It is unclear where the CDR3 begins or ends on the DNA, so no DNA is shown, and the CDR3 is as TCRdb lists it. Here the CDR3 reads CATAPGVAGGD. This chain links TRBV19 with TRBJ2-7; TRBD2, the D gene given by the table, was not confirmed from the DNA. The CDR3 length equals 11 residues, ends included. The V gene's germline CDR1 is LNHDA and CDR2 SQIVND (reference sequence).

The table lists this clone with a few counts. CDR3 sequence: CSVGAGTGAGELFF. DNA for the CDR3: TGCAGCGTTGGGGCCGGGACAGGGGCCGGGGAGCTGTTTTTT. The chain combines TRBV29-1 with TRBJ2-2, with 10 bases identical to TRBD1. Germline CDR1 is SQVTM and CDR2 is ANQGSEA. CDR3 length: 14 amino acids. With V trimmed by 4 bases and J by 6 bases, 5 bases remained unmatched.

This chain links TRBV7-9 with TRBJ2-5; a weak D match, TRBD2 (5 bases). The V gene's germline CDR1 is SEHNR and CDR2 FQNEAQ (reference sequence). The CDR3 is 15 amino acids. The V gene lost 0 bases and the J gene lost 4 bases, with 12 bases spanning the gap. As DNA, the CDR3 is TGTGCCAGCAGCTTAGCTGCCCTAAGCGGAGAGACCCAGTACTTC. Translation gives CASSLAALSGETQYF.

This chain joins TRBV5-4 and TRBJ1-2, with 7 bases aligning to TRBD1. CDR3 size: 15 residues. V trimming: 4 bases; J trimming: 5 bases; junction bases outside the gene matches: 11. Germline-derived CDR1 and CDR2 are SGHNT and YYREEE (reference sequence). The CDR3 sequence is CASSPPPTGEYGYTF. The CDR3 DNA is TGTGCCAGCAGCCCTCCTCCTACAGGGGAATATGGCTACACCTTC.

The CDR3 region is CASSLAGGRNEQFF. The CDR3 DNA reads TGTGCCAGCAGCTTAGCGGGGGGCCGAAATGAGCAGTTCTTC. The genes are TRBV6-1 and TRBJ2-1; the match to TRBD2 covers 10 bases. The germline V gene has CDR1 MNHNS and CDR2 SASEGT. With 6 bases clipped from V and 7 bases from J, the junction kept 6 bases outside the gene matches. This CDR3 is 14 amino acids long.

The rearrangement uses TRBV7-3 and TRBJ2-1; 12 bases map to TRBD2. This CDR3 contains 14 residues. With V trimmed by 5 bases and J by 8 bases, 4 bases remained unmatched. CDR1 and CDR2 (germline): SGHTA, FQGTGA. The DNA of the CDR3 is TGTGCCAGCAGCCGGACTAGCGGGAACTATGAGCAGTTCTTC. Translated: CASSRTSGNYEQFF.

V usage is TRBV18 and J usage is TRBJ1-5, with a weak D call TRBD1 (5 bases). V shed 0 bases and J shed 2 bases, with 8 bases lying between them. From germline, CDR1 is KGHSH and CDR2 LQKENI. This CDR3 contains 15 residues. This chain's CDR3 is CASSPPGVGNQPQHF. Here the CDR3 DNA reads TGTGCCAGCTCACCACCAGGGGTGGGCAATCAGCCCCAGCATTTT.

This chain joins TRBV7-9 and TRBJ1-2, with 7 positions matching TRBD1. The CDR3 contains 12 residues. V lost 5 bases and J lost 6; bases outside the gene matches: 3. CDR1 SEHNR and CDR2 FQNEAQ come from the germline V gene (reference sequence). CDR3 sequence reads: CASSDRVNGYTF. The CDR3 nucleotides read TGTGCCAGCAGCGACAGGGTAAATGGCTACACCTTC.

This clone was seen a single time. The rearrangement links TRBV18 to TRBJ2-1; the match to TRBD1 covers 8 bases. The J segment lost 5 bases and the V segment lost 1 base, leaving 7 bases of the junction unmatched. The germline gives CDR1 KGHSH, CDR2 LQKENI. The CDR3 consists of 16 residues. In DNA form, the CDR3 reads TGTGCCAGCTCACCACGCAGGGGGCCGGTCAACAATGAGCAGTTCTTC. Amino acids: CASSPRRGPVNNEQFF.

This chain joins TRBV19 and TRBJ2-2; a weak D match, TRBD1 (5 bases). The CDR3 is 18 residues long. CDR1 and CDR2 from the germline V gene are LNHDA and SQIVND (reference sequence). V shed 3 bases and J shed 1 base, with 18 bases lying between them. The DNA for the CDR3 is TGTGCCAGTAGTATTTCCCCAGGCCAGGGTGAGAACACCGGGGAGCTGTTTTTT. Residues: CASSISPGQGENTGELFF.

To note about this clone: At one end the junction does not follow the germline gene, possibly because of a read error. V is TRBV30 and J is TRBJ2-7, with a weak D call TRBD2 (5 bases). The CDR3 covers 12 residues. The germline CDR1 and CDR2 sequences are GTSNPN and SVGIG (reference sequence). In DNA form, the CDR3 reads TGTGCCTGGAGTGGGGCCTCTTGGGAGCAGCACTTC. This translates into CAWSGASWEQHF.

The chain recombines TRBV7-9 with TRBJ2-1; 7 bases are a match to TRBD2. CDR1 is SEHNR, CDR2 FQNEAQ, per germline (reference sequence). The CDR3 has 13 amino acids. J lost 8 bases, V lost 5 bases, and 6 bases had no gene match. For the CDR3, the DNA is TGTGCCAGCAGCCCCCCGGGGGGACATGAGCAGTTCTTC. Amino acids: CASSPPGGHEQFF. Full variable domain (remainder filled in from reference TRBV7-9 and TRBJ2-1): DTGVSQNPRHKITKRGQNVTFRCDPISEHNRLYWYRQTLGQGPEFLTYFQNEAQLEKSRLLSDRFSAERPKGSFSTLEIQRTEQGDSAMYLCASSPPGGHEQFFGPGTRLTVL.

This clone was found once. The genes are TRBV6-6 and TRBJ1-1; 7 bases are shared with TRBD1. CDR3 length: 13 residues. Germline CDR1 reads MNHNY; CDR2 reads SVGAGI (reference sequence). V gave up 7 bases and J gave up 2 bases; unmatched junction bases: 4. CDR3 sequence reads: CASMGQTNTEAFF. The DNA for the CDR3 is TGTGCCAGCATGGGACAGACCAACACTGAAGCTTTCTTT.

The chain combines TRBV19 with TRBJ1-3, with D uncertain. The CDR3 contains 14 residues. Per germline, CDR1 LNHDA and CDR2 SQIVND (reference sequence). V lost 7 bases, J lost 3 bases, and 13 bases lay in between. For the CDR3, the DNA is TGTGCCAGTAAAGGAGGAAGATTTGGAAACACCATATATTTT. This codes for CASKGGRFGNTIYF. The full variable domain, its missing parts supplied by reference TRBV19 and TRBJ1-3, is DGGITQSPKYLFRKEGQNVTLSCEQNLNHDAMYWYRQDPGQGLRLIYYSQIVNDFQKGDIAEGYSVSREKKESFPLTVTSAQKNPTAFYLCASKGGRFGNTIYFGEGSWLTVV.

This chain connects TRBV6-5 to TRBJ2-5; D perhaps matches TRBD2 (5 bases). The CDR3 loop spans 12 amino acids. CDR1 and CDR2 from the germline V gene are MNHEY and SVGAGI. The V gene lost 8 bases and the J gene lost 1 base, with 8 bases spanning the gap. The CDR3 sequence is CASGGSQETQYF. The CDR3 region has the DNA TGTGCCAGCGGAGGATCCCAAGAGACCCAGTACTTC.